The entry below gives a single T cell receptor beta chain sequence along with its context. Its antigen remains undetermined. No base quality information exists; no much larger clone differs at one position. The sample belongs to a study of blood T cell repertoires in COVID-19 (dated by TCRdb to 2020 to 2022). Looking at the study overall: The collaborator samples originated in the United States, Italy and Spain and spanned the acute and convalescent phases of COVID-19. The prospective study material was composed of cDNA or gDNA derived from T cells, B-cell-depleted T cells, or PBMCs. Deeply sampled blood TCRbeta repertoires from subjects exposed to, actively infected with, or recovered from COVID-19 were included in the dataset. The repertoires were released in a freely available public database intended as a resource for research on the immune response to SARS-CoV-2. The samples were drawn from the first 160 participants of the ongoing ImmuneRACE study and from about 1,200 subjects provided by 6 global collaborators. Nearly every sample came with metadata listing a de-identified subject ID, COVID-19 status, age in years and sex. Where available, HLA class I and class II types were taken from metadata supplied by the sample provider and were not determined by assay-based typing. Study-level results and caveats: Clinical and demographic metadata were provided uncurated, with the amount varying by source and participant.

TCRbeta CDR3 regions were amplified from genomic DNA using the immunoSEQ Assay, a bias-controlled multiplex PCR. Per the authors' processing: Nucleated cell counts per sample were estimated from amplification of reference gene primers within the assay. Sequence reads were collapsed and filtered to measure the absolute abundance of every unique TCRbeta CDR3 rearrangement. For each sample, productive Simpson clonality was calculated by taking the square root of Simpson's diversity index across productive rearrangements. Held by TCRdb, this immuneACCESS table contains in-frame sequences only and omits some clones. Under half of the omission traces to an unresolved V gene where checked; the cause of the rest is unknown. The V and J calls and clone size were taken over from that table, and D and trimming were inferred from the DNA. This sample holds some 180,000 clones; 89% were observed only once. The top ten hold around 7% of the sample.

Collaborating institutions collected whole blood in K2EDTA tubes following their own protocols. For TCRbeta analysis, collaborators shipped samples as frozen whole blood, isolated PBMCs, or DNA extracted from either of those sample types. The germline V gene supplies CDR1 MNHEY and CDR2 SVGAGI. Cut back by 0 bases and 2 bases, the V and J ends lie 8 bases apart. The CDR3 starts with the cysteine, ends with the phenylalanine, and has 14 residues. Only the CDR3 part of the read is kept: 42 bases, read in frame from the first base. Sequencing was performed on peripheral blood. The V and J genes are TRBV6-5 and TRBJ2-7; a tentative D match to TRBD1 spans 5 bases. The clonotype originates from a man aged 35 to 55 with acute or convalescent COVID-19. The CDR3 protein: CASSYSPGTYEQYF. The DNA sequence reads TGTGCCAGCAGTTACTCCCCAGGGACCTACGAGCAGTACTTC.